This T cell receptor beta chain was observed in a study of blood T cell repertoires in COVID-19 (dated by TCRdb to the early 2020s). About the investigation overall: Samples covering the acute and convalescent phases of COVID-19 were provided by collaborators in the United States, Italy and Spain. A de-identified subject ID, COVID-19 status, age in years and sex were almost always included in the sample metadata. A freely available public database, intended as a resource for researchers studying the immune response to SARS-CoV-2, is where the repertoires were released. The prospective study material was composed of cDNA or gDNA derived from T cells, B-cell-depleted T cells, or PBMCs. The samples were drawn from the first 160 participants of the ongoing ImmuneRACE study and from 950 to 1,500 subjects provided by 6 global collaborators. The dataset comprised deeply sampled blood TCRbeta repertoires from subjects exposed to, actively infected with, or recovered from COVID-19. HLA class I and class II types, where available, came from metadata supplied by the sample provider rather than from assay-based typing.

In the prospective study, participants were about 18 to 95 years old, resided in approximately 25 geographic areas of the United States, and were enrolled through a virtual design. In the prospective study, participants were assigned to cohorts based on the clinical history participants reported in a screening survey and a study questionnaire. In the prospective study, mobile phlebotomists collected whole blood, serum and a nasopharyngeal or oropharyngeal swab from each participant. Additional blood draws and questionnaires over an approximately two-month period could optionally be provided by prospective study participants. Before DNA extraction, prospective study blood samples were shipped either frozen or at room temperature. This clone was seen more than once but under ten times. The clone's antigen remains unknown. Base qualities were left out, and no much larger clone turns up one base away.

What the study reported, not specific to this receptor: The amount of clinical and demographic metadata varied by source and participant and was provided uncurated.

TCRbeta CDR3 regions were amplified from genomic DNA by means of the immunoSEQ Assay, a bias-controlled multiplex PCR. The study's processing was this. Nucleated cell counts per sample were estimated from amplification of reference gene primers within the assay. To quantify the absolute abundance of each unique TCRbeta CDR3 rearrangement, sequence reads were collapsed and filtered. For each sample, productive Simpson clonality was calculated by taking the square root of Simpson's diversity index across productive rearrangements. What TCRdb holds here is the immuneACCESS table cut down to in-frame rearrangements. Part of the clones is not present; checked against another copy, under half of the missing clones reflect an unresolved V gene, and the others are unexplained. That table furnishes V, J and clone size, whereas the DNA furnished D and trimming. The sample table shows 300,000 or so clones, and 65% to 90% are seen once. The ten largest clones represent roughly 4% of the sample.

V was cut back by 5 bases and J by 4 bases, leaving a gap of 11 bases between them. CDR1 and CDR2 were assigned from the germline V gene as SGHNT and YENEEA. From the cysteine through the phenylalanine, the CDR3 covers 13 amino acids. The kept DNA is CDR3 alone, 39 bases in frame from the first base. The chain uses TRBV11-3 and TRBJ1-1, and perhaps TRBD1 as D gene, on 6 matching bases. The sequencing sample was made of PBMCs or T cells enriched from blood (not recorded which). The source is a woman aged 40 to 50 with acute COVID-19. The CDR3 loop reads CASSEQGFTEAFF. The nucleotide sequence is TGTGCCAGCAGCGAACAGGGCTTCACTGAAGCTTTCTTT.